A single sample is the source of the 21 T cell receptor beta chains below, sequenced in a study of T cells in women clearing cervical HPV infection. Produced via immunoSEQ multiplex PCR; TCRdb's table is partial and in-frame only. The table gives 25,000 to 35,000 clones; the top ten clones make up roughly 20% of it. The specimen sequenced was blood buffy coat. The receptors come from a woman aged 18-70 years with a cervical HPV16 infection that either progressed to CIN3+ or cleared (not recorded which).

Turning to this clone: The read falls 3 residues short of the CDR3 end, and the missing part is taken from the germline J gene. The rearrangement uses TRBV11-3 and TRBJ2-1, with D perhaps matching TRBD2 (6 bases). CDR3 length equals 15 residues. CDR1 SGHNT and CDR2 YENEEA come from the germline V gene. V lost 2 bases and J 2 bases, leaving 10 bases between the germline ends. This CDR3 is CASSLRGGPYNEQFF. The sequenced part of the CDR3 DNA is TGTGCCAGCAGCTTAAGGGGAGGCCCCTACAATGAG. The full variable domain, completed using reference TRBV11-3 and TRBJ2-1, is EAGVVQSPRYKIIEKKQPVAFWCNPISGHNTLYWYLQNLGQGPELLIRYENEEAVDDSQLPKDRFSAERLKGVDSTLKIQPAELGDSAVYLCASSLRGGPYNEQFFGPGTRLTVL.

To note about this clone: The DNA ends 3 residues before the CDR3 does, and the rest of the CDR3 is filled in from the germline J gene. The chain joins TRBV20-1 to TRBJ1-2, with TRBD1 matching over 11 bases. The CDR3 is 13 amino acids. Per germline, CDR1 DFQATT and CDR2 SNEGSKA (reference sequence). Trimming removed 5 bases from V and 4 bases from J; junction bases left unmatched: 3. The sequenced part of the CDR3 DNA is TGCAGTGCTTCCGGGACAGGGGGCTATGGC. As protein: CSASGTGGYG. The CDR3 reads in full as CSASGTGGYGYTF.

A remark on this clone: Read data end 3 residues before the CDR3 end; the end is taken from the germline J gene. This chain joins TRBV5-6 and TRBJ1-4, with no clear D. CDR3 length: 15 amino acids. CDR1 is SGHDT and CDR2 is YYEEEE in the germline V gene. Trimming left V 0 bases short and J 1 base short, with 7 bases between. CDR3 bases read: TGTGCCAGCAGCTTGGCCGGGGAAACTAATGAAAAA. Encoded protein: CASSLAGETNEK. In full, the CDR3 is CASSLAGETNEKLFF.

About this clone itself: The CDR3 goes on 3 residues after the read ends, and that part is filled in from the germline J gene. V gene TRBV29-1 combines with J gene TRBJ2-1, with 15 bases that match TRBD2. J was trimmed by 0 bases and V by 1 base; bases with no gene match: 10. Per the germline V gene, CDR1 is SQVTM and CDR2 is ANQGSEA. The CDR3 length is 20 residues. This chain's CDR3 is CSVEGLAGTSGRSSYNEQFF. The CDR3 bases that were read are TGCAGCGTTGAAGGCCTCGCCGGGACTAGCGGGAGGAGCTCCTACAATGAG.

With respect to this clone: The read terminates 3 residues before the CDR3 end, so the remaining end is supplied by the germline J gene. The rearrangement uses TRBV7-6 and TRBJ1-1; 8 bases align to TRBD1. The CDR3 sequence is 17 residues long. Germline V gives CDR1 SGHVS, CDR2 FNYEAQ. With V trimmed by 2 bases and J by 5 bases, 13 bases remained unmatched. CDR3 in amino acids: CASSLWSGQGVSTEAFF. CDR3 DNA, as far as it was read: TGTGCCAGCAGCTTATGGTCCGGACAGGGAGTGTCAACTGAA.

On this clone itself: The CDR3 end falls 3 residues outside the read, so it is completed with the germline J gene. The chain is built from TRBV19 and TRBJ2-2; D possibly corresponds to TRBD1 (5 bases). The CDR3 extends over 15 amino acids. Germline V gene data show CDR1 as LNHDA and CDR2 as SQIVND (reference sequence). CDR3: CASSIVLGTGEKLFF. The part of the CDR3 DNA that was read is TGTGCCAGTAGTATAGTTCTTGGTACAGGAGAAAAG. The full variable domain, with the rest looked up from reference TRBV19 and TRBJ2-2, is DGGITQSPKYLFRKEGQNVTLSCEQNLNHDAMYWYRQDPGQGLRLIYYSQIVNDFQKGDIAEGYSVSREKKESFPLTVTSAQKNPTAFYLCASSIVLGTGEKLFFGEGSRLTVL.

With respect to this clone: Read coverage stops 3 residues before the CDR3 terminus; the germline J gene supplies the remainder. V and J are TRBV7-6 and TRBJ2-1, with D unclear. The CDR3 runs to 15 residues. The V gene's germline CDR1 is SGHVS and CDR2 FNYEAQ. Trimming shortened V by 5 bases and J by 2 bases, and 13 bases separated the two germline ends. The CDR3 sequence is CASSRNVGPYNEQFF. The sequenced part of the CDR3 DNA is TGTGCCAGCAGCCGTAACGTGGGCCCCTACAATGAG.

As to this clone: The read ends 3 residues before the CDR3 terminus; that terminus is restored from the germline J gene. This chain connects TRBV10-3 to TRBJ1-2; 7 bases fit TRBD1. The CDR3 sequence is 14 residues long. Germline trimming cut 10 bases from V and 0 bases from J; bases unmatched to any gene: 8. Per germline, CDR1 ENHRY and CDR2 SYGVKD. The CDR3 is CASAQGMANYGYTF. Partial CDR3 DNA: TGTGCCAGCGCACAGGGGATGGCTAACTATGGC.

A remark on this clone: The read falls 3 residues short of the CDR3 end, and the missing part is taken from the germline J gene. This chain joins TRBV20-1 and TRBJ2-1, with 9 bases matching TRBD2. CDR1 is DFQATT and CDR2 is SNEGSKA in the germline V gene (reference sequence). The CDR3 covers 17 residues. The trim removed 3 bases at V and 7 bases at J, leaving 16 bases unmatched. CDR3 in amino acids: CSASGYTGGRAVNEQFF. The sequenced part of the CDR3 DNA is TGCAGTGCTAGCGGGTACACGGGCGGGAGGGCCGTGAATGAG.

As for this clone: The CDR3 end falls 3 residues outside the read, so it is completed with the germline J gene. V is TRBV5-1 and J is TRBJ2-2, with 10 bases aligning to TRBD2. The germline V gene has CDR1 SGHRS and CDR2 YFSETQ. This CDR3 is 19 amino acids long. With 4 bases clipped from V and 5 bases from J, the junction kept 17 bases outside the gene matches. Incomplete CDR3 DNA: TGCGCCAGCAGCGGGGGACTAGCGCTCGGCCGGGGTGAAACCGGGGAG. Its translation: CASSGGLALGRGETGE. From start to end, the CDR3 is CASSGGLALGRGETGELFF.

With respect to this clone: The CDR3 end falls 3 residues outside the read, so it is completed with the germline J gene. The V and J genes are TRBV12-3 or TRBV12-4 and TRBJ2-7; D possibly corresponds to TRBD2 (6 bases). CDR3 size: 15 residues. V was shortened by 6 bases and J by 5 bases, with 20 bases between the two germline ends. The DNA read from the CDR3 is TGTGCCAGCAGCCTTACTGGGGGGAGGTCCGACGAG. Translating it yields CASSLTGGRSDE. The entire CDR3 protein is CASSLTGGRSDEQYF.

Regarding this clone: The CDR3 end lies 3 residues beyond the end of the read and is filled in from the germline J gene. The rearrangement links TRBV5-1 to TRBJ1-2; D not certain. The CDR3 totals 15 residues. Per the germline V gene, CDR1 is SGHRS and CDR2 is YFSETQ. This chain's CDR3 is CASSLGGSGQETYTF. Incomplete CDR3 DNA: TGCGCCAGCAGCTTAGGCGGGAGCGGTCAAGAGACC.

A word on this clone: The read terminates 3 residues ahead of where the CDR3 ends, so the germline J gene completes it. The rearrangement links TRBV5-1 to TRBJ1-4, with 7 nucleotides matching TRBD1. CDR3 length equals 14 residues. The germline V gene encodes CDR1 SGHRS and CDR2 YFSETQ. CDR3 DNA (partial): TGCGCCAGCAGTTCACAGGGGTCAGAATCACCA. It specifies CASSSQGSESP. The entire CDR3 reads CASSSQGSESPLFF.

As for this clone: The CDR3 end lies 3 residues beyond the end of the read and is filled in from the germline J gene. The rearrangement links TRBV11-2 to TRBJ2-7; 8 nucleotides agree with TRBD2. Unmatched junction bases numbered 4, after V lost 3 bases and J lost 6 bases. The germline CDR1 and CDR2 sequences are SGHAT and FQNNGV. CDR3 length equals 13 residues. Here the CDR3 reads CASSFGGGAEQYF. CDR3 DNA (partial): TGTGCCAGCAGCTTCGGGGGGGGAGCCGAG.

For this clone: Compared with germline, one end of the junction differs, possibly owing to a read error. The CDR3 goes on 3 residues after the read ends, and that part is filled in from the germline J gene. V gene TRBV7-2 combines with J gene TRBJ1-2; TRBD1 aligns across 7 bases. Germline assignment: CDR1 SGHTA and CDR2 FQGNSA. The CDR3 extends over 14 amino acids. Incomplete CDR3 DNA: TGTGCCAGCAGCTTAGGGGGACAGAACTTTGGC. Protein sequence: CASSLGGQNFG. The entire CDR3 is CASSLGGQNFGYTF. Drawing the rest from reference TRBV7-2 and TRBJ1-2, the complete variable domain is GAGVSQSPSNKVTEKGKDVELRCDPISGHTALYWYRQSLGQGLEFLIYFQGNSAPDKSGLPSDRFSAERTGGSVSTLTIQRTQQEDSAVYLCASSLGGQNFGYTFGSGTRLTVV.

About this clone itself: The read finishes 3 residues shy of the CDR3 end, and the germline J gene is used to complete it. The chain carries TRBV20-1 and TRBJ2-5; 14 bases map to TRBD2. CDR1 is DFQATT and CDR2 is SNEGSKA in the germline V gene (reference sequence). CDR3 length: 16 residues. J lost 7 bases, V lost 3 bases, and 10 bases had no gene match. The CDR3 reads CSARTSGRAKLGTQYF. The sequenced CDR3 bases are TGCAGTGCTAGGACTAGCGGGAGGGCCAAGTTGGGGACC.

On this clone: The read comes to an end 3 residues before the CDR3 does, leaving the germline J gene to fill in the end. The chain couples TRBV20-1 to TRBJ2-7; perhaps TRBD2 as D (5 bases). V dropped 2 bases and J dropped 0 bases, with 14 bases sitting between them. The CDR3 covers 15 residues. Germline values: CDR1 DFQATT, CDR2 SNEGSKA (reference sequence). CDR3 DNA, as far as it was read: TGCAGTGCTAGACCCCCTAGCCACCGCTCCTACGAG. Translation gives CSARPPSHRSYE. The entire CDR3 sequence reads CSARPPSHRSYEQYF.

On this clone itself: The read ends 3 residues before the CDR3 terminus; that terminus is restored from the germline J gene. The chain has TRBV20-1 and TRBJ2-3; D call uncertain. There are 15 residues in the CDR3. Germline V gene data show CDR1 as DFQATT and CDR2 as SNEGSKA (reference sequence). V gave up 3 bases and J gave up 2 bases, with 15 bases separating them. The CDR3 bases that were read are TGCAGTGCTAGTAACTACGGATCTAACACAGATACG. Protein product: CSASNYGSNTDT. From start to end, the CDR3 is CSASNYGSNTDTQYF.

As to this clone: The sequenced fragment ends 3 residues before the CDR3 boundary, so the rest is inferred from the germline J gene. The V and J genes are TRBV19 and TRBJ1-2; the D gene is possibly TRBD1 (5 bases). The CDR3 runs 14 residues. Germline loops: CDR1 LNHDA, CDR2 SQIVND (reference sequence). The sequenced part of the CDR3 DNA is TGTGCCAGTAGTATAGACCTTAAAGTCAAGGGG. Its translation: CASSIDLKVKG. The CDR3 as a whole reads CASSIDLKVKGYTF.

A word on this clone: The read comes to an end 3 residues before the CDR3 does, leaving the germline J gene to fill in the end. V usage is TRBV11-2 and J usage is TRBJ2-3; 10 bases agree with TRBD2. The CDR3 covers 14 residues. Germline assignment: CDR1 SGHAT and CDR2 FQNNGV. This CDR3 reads CASSLSNSGRTQYF. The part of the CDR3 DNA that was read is TGTGCCAGCAGCTTGAGTAATAGCGGGAGGACG.

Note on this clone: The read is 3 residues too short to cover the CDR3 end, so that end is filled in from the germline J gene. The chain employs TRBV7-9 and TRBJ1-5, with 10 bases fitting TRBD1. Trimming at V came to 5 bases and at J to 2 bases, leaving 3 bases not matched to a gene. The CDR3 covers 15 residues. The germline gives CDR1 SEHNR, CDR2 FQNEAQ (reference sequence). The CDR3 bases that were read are TGTGCCAGCAGCGGACAGGGGGAGGGCAATCAGCCC. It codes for CASSGQGEGNQP. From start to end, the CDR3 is CASSGQGEGNQPQHF.